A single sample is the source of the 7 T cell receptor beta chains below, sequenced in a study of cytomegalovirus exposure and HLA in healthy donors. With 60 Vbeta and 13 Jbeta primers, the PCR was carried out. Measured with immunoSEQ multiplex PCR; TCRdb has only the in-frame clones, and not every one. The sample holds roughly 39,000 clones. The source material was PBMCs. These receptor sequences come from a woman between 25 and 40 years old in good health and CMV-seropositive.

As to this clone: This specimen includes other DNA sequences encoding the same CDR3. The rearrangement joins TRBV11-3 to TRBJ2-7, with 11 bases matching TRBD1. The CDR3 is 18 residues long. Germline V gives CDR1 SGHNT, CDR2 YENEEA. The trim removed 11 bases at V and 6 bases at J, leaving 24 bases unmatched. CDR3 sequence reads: CASSLGPVAADRGREQYF. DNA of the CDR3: TGTGCCTCCAGCTTAGGTCCCGTCGCCGCGGACAGGGGGCGCGAGCAGTACTTC.

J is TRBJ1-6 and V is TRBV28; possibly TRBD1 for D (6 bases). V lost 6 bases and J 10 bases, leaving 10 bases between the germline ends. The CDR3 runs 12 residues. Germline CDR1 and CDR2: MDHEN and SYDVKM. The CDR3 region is CASRQGGSPLHF. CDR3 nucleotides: TGTGCCAGCAGACAGGGTGGGTCACCCCTCCACTTT.

This CDR3 is CASSPTPGLEFF. The DNA of the CDR3 is TGTGCCAGCAGCCCAACACCGGGACTCGAGTTCTTC. V is TRBV5-4 and J is TRBJ2-1; D possibly corresponds to TRBD2 (6 bases). This CDR3 has 12 amino acids. V lost 4 bases and J 14 bases, leaving 16 bases between the germline ends. Germline V CDR1 and CDR2: SGHNT, YYREEE (reference sequence).

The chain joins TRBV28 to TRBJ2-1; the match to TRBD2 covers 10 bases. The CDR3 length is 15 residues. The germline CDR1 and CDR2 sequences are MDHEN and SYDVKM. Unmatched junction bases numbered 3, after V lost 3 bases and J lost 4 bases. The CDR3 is CASSFNSGGYNEQFF. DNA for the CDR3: TGTGCCAGCAGTTTTAATAGCGGGGGGTACAATGAGCAGTTCTTC.

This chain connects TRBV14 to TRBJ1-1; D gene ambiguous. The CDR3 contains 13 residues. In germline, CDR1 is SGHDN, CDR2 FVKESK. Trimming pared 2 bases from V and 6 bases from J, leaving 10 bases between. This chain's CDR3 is CASSQFGGSEAFF. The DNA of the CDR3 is TGTGCCAGCAGCCAATTTGGTGGCTCTGAAGCTTTCTTT.

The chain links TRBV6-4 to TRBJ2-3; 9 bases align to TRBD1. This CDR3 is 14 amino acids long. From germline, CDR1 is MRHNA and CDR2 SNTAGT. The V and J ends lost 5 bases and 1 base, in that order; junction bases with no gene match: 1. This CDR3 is CASSRTGGTDTQYF. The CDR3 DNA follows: TGTGCCAGCAGTAGGACAGGGGGCACAGATACGCAGTATTTT.

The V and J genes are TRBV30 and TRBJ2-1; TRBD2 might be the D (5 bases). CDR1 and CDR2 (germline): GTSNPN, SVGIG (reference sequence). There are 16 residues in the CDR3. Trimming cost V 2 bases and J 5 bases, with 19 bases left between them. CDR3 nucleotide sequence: TGTGCCTGGAGTCCCAGAACTAGTTATCGTGACAATGAGCAGTTCTTC. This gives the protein CAWSPRTSYRDNEQFF.